Listed here are 4 T cell receptor beta chains from one sample, sequenced in a study of blood T cells in healthy people across ages. A sample-barcoded 5' primer and a J-beta primer mix were used in a second PCR of roughly 6 to 11 cycles. TCRdb analysed the 5' RACE reads with MiXCR anew, one entry per CDR3 protein. Here the sample spans under 2,000,000 distinct CDR3 sequences, about 50% being singletons. Sequencing input: blood. The receptors were sampled from a woman aged 40 to 50 in good health.

The chain recombines TRBV9 with TRBJ1-1, with 10 bases matching TRBD1. Looked up from germline, CDR1 is SGDLS and CDR2 is YYNGEE. Losses at the gene ends were 3 bases for V and 5 bases for J; bases not matched to a gene: 7. The CDR3 length is 15 residues. The CDR3, as DNA: TGTGCCAGCAGCGACGGACAGGGGGATACTACTGAAGCTTTCTTT. Its translation is CASSDGQGDTTEAFF. Together with reference TRBV9 and TRBJ1-1, the CDR3 gives the full variable domain: DSGVTQTPKHLITATGQRVTLRCSPRSGDLSVYWYQQSLDQGLQFLIQYYNGEERAKGNILERFSAQQFPDLHSELNLSSLELGDSALYFCASSDGQGDTTEAFFGQGTRLTVV.

The rearrangement links TRBV9 to TRBJ1-6; D not resolved. The CDR3 consists of 16 residues. Germline loops: CDR1 SGDLS, CDR2 YYNGEE. V was clipped by 0 bases and J by 0 bases, with 7 bases between them. CDR3 nucleotides: TGTGCCAGCAGCGTAGGAGCGAGCTCCTATAATTCACCCCTCCACTTT. Amino acid sequence: CASSVGASSYNSPLHF. The entire variable domain, with the rest obtained from reference TRBV9 and TRBJ1-6, is as follows: DSGVTQTPKHLITATGQRVTLRCSPRSGDLSVYWYQQSLDQGLQFLIQYYNGEERAKGNILERFSAQQFPDLHSELNLSSLELGDSALYFCASSVGASSYNSPLHFGNGTRLTVT.

This clonotype has just a few counts. The chain couples TRBV7-9 to TRBJ2-1; the match to TRBD1 covers 9 bases. CDR3 size: 16 residues. With 0 bases clipped from V and 6 bases from J, the junction kept 6 bases outside the gene matches. CDR1 is SEHNR and CDR2 is FQNEAQ in the germline V gene (reference sequence). The CDR3 spells CASSLAGGQGTNEQFF. In nucleotides, the CDR3 is TGTGCCAGCAGCTTAGCCGGGGGACAGGGAACCAATGAGCAGTTCTTC. Variable domain in full (rest from reference TRBV7-9 and TRBJ2-1): DTGVSQNPRHKITKRGQNVTFRCDPISEHNRLYWYRQTLGQGPEFLTYFQNEAQLEKSRLLSDRFSAERPKGSFSTLEIQRTEQGDSAMYLCASSLAGGQGTNEQFFGPGTRLTVL.

This clonotype has just a few counts. The V gene is TRBV20-1, the J gene TRBJ2-1; the D gene could be TRBD1 or TRBD2 (5 bases each). Deletions cut 5 bases from V and 10 bases from J, with 15 bases between. This CDR3 is 12 amino acids long. Germline V CDR1 and CDR2: DFQATT, SNEGSKA (reference sequence). CDR3 DNA: TGCAGTGCTGCGCCCGGGGCATGGGAGCAGTTCTTC. Amino acid sequence: CSAAPGAWEQFF.